This T cell receptor beta chain was observed in a study of identical twins. Study-wide results and limits: In cord blood, abundant beta clonotypes had fewer insertions; memory showed no trend. Possibly, invariant MAIT and iNKT cells partly confounded zero-insertion analyses. Out-of-frame alpha sequences shared by twins showed excess low generation probability.

Unique molecular identifiers were present on cDNA, and template switching added a universal primer site. TCRdb analysed the 5' RACE reads with MiXCR anew, one entry per CDR3 protein. The repertoire has 1.5 million to 2 million distinct CDR3 sequences, roughly a third of them found once; the top ten carry roughly 0.3%. About this clonotype itself: Its specificity is unknown.

Germline lookup yields CDR1 LNHDA and CDR2 SQIVND (reference sequence). V was shortened by 5 bases and J by 4 bases, with 21 bases between the two germline ends. The length of the CDR3 is 17 residues. The sample taken for sequencing was cord blood. The chain employs TRBV19 and TRBJ2-1, with a possible D match to TRBD2 (5 bases). The receptor comes from a newborn girl in good health. CDR3 amino acids: CASSPPGLLTPYNEQFF. The CDR3 nucleotides are TGTGCCAGTAGTCCACCCGGACTCTTAACGCCGTACAATGAGCAGTTCTTC.